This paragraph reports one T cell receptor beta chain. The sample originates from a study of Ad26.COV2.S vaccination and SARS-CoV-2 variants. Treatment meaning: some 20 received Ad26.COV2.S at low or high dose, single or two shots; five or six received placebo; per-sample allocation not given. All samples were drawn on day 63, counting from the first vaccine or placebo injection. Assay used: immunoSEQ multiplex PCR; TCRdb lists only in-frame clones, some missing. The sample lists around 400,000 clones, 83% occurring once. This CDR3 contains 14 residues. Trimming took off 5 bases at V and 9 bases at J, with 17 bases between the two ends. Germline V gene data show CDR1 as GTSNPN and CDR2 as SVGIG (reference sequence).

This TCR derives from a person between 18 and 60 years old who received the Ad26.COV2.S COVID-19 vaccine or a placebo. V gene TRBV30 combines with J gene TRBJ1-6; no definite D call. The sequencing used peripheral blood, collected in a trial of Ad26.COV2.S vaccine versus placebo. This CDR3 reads CAWSETSSISPLHF. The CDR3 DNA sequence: TGTGCCTGGTCAGAAACAAGTTCGATTTCACCCCTCCACTTT.